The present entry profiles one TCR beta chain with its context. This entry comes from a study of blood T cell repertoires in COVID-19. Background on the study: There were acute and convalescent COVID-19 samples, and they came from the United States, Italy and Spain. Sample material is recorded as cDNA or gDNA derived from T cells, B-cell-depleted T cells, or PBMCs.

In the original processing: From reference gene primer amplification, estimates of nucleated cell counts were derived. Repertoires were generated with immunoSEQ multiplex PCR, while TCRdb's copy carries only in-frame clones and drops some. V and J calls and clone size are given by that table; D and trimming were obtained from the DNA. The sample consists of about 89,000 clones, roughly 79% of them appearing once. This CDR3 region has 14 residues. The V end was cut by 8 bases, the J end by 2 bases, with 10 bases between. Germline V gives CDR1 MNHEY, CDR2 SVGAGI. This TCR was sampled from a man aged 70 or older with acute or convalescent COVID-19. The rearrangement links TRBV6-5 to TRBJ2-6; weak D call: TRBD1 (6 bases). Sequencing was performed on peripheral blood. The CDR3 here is CASRQGTGANVLTF. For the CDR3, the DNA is TGTGCCAGCCGGCAGGGGACTGGGGCCAACGTCCTGACTTTC.